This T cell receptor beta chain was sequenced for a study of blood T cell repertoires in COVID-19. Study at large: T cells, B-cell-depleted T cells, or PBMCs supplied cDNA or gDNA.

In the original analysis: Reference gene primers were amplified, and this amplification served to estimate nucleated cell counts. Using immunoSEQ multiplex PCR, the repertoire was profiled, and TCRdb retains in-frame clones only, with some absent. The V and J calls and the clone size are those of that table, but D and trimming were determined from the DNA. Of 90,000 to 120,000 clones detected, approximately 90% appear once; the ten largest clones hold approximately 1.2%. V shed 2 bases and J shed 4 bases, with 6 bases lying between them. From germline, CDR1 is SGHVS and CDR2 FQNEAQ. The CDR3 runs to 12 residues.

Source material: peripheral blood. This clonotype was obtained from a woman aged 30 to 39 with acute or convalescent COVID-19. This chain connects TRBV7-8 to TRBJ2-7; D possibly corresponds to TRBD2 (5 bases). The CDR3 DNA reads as TGTGCCAGCAGCTTAAGCGGATACGAGCAGTACTTC. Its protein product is CASSLSGYEQYF.